This T cell receptor beta chain was obtained from a study of OX40 agonist ivuxolimab in advanced cancers. Data came from immunoSEQ multiplex PCR; TCRdb stores just in-frame clones and leaves some out. Among some 45,000 clones listed, more than 70% were seen once. Germline V gene sequence: CDR1 SNHLY, CDR2 FYNNEI. The V end lost 6 bases, the J end lost 2 bases, and 20 bases lay between the germline ends. There are 16 residues in the CDR3. This specimen was CD4+ or CD8+ T cells sorted from blood, taken in a trial of the OX40 agonist ivuxolimab. The clonotype comes from an adult with an advanced solid tumor such as melanoma, head and neck, liver or kidney cancer. The rearrangement links TRBV2 to TRBJ2-7; D perhaps matches TRBD2 (7 bases). The CDR3 bases are TGTGCCAGCAGGGGGGGGCGGGAGCCCTACCCCTACGAGCAGTACTTC. It specifies CASRGGREPYPYEQYF.